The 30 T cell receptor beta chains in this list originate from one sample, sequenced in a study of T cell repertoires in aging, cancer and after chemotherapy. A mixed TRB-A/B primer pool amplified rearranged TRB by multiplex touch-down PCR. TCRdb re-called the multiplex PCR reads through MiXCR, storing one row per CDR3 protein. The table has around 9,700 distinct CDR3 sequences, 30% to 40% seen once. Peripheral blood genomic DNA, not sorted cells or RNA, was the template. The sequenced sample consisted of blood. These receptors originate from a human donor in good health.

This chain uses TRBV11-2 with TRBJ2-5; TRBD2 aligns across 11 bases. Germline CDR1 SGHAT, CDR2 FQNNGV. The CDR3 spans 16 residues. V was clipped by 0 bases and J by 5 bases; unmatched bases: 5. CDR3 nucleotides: TGTGCCAGCAGCTTAGATGGGACTAGCGGACGGGAGACCCAGTACTTC. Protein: CASSLDGTSGRETQYF.

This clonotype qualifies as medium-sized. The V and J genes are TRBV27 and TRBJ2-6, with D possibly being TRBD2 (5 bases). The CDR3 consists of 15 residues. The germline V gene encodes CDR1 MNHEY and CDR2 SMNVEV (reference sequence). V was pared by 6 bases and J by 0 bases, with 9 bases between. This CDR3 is CASRREGSGANVLTF. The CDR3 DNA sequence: TGTGCCAGCAGACGCGAGGGCTCTGGGGCCAACGTCCTGACTTTC.

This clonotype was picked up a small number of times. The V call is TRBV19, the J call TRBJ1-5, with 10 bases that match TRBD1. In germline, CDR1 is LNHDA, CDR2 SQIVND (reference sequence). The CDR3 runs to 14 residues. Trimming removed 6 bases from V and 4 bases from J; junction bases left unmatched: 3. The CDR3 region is CASRPGQGNQPQHF. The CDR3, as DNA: TGTGCCAGTAGGCCGGGACAGGGGAATCAGCCCCAGCATTTT. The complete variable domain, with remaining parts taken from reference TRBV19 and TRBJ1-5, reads DGGITQSPKYLFRKEGQNVTLSCEQNLNHDAMYWYRQDPGQGLRLIYYSQIVNDFQKGDIAEGYSVSREKKESFPLTVTSAQKNPTAFYLCASRPGQGNQPQHFGDGTRLSIL.

CDR3 sequence: CASSFRTSGRRSYNEQFF. The CDR3 coding sequence is TGTGCCAGCAGCTTTCGGACTAGCGGGCGACGCTCCTACAATGAGCAGTTCTTC. The chain recombines TRBV5-4 with TRBJ2-1; TRBD2 matches at 11 bases. The V and J ends lost 2 bases and 0 bases, in that order; junction bases with no gene match: 7. The CDR3 contains 18 residues. Germline loops: CDR1 SGHNT, CDR2 YYREEE (reference sequence).

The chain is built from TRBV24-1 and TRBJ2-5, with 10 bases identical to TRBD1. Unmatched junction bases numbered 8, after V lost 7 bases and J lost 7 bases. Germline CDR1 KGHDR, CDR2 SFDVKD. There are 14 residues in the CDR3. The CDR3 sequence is CATSRQGAGGTQYF. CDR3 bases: TGTGCCACCAGCAGACAGGGGGCGGGAGGGACCCAGTACTTC.

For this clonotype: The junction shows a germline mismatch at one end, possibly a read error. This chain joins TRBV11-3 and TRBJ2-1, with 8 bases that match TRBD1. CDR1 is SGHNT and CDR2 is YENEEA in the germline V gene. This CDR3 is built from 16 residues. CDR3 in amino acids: CASSQVTGGSYNEQFF. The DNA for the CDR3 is TGCGCCAGCAGCCAAGTTACAGGGGGCTCCTACAATGAGCAGTTCTTC.

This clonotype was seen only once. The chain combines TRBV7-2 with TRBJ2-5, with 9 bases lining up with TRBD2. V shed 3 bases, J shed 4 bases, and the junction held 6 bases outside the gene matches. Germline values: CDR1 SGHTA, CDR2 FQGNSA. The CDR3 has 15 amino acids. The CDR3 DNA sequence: TGTGCCAGCAGCTTGATAGCGGGGGATTTAGAGACCCAGTACTTC. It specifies CASSLIAGDLETQYF.

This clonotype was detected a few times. Here the CDR3 reads CASSLYAPSTDTQYF. CDR3 nucleotides: TGTGCCAGCAGTTTATACGCGCCAAGCACAGATACGCAGTATTTT. The chain joins TRBV27 to TRBJ2-3; no clear D gene. The germline gives CDR1 MNHEY, CDR2 SMNVEV (reference sequence). V was trimmed by 1 base and J by 0 bases, leaving 8 bases between them. CDR3 length: 15 residues.

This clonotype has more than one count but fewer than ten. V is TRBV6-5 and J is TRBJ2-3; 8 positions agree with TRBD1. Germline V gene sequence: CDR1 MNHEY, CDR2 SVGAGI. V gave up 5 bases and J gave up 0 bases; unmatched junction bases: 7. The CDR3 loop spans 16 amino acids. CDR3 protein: CASSERQGRSTDTQYF. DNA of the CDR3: TGTGCCAGCAGTGAACGACAGGGGAGGAGCACAGATACGCAGTATTTT.

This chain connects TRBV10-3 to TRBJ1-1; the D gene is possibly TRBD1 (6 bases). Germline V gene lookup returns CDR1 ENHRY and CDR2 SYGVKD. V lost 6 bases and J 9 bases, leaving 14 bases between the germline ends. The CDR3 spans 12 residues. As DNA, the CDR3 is TGTGCCATCAGCGGTCCCAGGGGTCAAGCTTTCTTT. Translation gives CAISGPRGQAFF.

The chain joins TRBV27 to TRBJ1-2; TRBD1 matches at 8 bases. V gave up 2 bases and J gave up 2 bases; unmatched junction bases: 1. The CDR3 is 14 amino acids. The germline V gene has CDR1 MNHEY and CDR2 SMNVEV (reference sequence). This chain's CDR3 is CASSLQGANYGYTF. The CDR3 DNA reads TGTGCCAGCAGTTTACAGGGGGCGAACTATGGCTACACCTTC.

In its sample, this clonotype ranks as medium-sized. The CDR3 sequence: CASSFGRDRPNEKLFF. In DNA form, the CDR3 reads TGTGCCAGCAGCTTTGGTCGGGACAGGCCTAATGAAAAACTGTTTTTT. This chain joins TRBV11-3 and TRBJ1-4, with 8 bases that match TRBD1. CDR1 is SGHNT, CDR2 YENEEA, per germline. The CDR3 has 16 amino acids. The junction had 6 bases not matched to a gene; V was cut back by 3 bases and J by 3 bases.

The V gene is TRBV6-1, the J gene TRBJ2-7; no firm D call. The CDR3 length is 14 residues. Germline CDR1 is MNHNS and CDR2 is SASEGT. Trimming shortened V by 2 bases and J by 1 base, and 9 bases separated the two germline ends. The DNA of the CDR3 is TGTGCCAGCAGTGAACTCTGGGGATCCTACGAGCAGTACTTC. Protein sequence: CASSELWGSYEQYF.

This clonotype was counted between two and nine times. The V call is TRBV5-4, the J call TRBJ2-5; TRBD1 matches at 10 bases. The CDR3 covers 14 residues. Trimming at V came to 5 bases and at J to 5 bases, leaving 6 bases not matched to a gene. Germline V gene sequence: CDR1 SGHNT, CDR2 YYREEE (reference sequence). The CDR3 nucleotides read TGTGCCAGCAGGACGACAGGGGGCGCGGAGACCCAGTACTTC. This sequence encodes CASRTTGGAETQYF.

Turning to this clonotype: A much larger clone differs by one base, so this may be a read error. The CDR3 here is CSVVEGTGELFF. The DNA for the CDR3 is TGCAGCGTTGTTGAGGGCACCGGGGAGCTGTTTTTT. This chain uses TRBV29-1 with TRBJ2-2; a possible D gene is TRBD2 (5 bases). CDR1 SQVTM and CDR2 ANQGSEA come from the germline V gene. V gave up 4 bases and J gave up 4 bases, with 7 bases separating them. The CDR3 covers 12 residues.

The CDR3 sequence: CASSYAAGSNTGELFF. CDR3 sequence (DNA): TGTGCCAGCAGTTACGCGGCCGGGTCGAACACCGGGGAGCTGTTTTTT. The chain carries TRBV6-5 and TRBJ2-2; D uncertain. This CDR3 is 16 amino acids long. Germline CDR1 reads MNHEY; CDR2 reads SVGAGI. V was pared by 2 bases and J by 0 bases, with 10 bases between.

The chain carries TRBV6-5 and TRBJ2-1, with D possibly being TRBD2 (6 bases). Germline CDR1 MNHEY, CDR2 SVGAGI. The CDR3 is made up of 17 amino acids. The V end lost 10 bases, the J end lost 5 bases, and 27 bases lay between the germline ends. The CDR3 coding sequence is TGTGCCACCGCGCTAGCGCGAATCCCCATACATGACAATGAGCAGTTCTTC. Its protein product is CATALARIPIHDNEQFF.

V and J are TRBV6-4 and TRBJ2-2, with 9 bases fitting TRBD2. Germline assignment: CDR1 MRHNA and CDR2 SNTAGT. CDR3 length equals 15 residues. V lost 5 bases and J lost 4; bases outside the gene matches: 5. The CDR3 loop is CASSTLAGSTGELFF. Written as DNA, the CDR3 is TGTGCCAGCAGTACCCTAGCGGGGAGCACCGGGGAGCTGTTTTTT.

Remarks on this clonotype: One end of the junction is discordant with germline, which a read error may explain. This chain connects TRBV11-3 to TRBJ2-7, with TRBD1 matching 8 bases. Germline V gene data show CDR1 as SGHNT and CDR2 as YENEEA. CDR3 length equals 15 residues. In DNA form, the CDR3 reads TGCGCCAGCAGCTCTGGGACAGGTCTTTCCTACGAGCAGTACTTC. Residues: CASSSGTGLSYEQYF.

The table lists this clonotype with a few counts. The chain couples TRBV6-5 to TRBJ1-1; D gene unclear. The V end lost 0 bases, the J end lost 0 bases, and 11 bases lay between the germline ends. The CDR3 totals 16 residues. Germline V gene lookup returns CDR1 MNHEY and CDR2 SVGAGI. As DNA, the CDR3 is TGTGCCAGCAGTTACTCGGCGGGCCCAATGAACACTGAAGCTTTCTTT. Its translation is CASSYSAGPMNTEAFF.

As DNA, the CDR3 is TGTGCCTGGAGCTCCCGGGTTCCGAACACTGAAGCTTTCTTT. This translates into CAWSSRVPNTEAFF. The chain recombines TRBV30 with TRBJ1-1, with D hard to call. Looked up from germline, CDR1 is GTSNPN and CDR2 is SVGIG (reference sequence). The CDR3 spans 14 residues. Trimming took 3 bases from V and 1 from J, leaving 12 bases between them.

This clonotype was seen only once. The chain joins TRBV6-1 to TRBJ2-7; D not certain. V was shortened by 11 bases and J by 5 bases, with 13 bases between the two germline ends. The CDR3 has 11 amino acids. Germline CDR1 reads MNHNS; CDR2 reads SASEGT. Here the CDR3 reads CAGIEVDEQYF. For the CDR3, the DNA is TGTGCCGGCATTGAGGTGGACGAGCAGTACTTC.

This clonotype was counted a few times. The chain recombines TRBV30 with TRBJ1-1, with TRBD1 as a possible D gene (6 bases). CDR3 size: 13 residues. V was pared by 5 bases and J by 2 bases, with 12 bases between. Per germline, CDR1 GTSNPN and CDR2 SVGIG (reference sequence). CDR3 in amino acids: CAWRGGANTEAFF. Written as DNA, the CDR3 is TGTGCCTGGCGGGGGGGCGCTAACACTGAAGCTTTCTTT.

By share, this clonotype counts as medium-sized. CDR3 loop: CASSLDPGAPYEQYF. CDR3 coding DNA: TGTGCCAGCAGCTTAGATCCCGGGGCCCCCTACGAGCAGTACTTC. The V and J genes are TRBV11-3 and TRBJ2-7; D might be TRBD1 or TRBD2, each matching 5 bases. CDR1 and CDR2 from the germline V gene are SGHNT and YENEEA. The CDR3 is 15 residues long. The V end lost 0 bases, the J end lost 2 bases, and 11 bases lay between the germline ends. The full variable domain, completed using reference TRBV11-3 and TRBJ2-7, is EAGVVQSPRYKIIEKKQPVAFWCNPISGHNTLYWYLQNLGQGPELLIRYENEEAVDDSQLPKDRFSAERLKGVDSTLKIQPAELGDSAVYLCASSLDPGAPYEQYFGPGTRLTVT.

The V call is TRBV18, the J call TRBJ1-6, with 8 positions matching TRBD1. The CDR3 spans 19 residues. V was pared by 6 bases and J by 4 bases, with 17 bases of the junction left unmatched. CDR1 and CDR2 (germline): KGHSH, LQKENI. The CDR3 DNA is TGTGCCAGCTCCCCCCGGGACAGGCGTCAGTCCGGATATAATTCACCCCTCCACTTT. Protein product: CASSPRDRRQSGYNSPLHF.

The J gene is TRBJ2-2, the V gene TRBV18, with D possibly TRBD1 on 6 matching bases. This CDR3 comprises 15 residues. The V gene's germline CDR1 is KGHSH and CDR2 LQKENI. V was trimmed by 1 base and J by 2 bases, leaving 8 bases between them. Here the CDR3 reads CASSPRGGNTGELFF. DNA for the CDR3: TGTGCCAGCTCACCACGAGGGGGAAACACCGGGGAGCTGTTTTTT.

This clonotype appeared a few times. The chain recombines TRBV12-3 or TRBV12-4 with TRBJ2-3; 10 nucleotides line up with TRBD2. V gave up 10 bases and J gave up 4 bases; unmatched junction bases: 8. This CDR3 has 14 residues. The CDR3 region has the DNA TGTGCCACCACGGGACTAGCGTTGGCAGATACGCAGTATTTT. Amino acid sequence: CATTGLALADTQYF.

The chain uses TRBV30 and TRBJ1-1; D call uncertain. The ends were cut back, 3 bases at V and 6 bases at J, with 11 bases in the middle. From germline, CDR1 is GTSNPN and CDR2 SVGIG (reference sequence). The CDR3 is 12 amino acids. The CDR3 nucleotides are TGTGCCTGGAGGCTACCCCGCCCTGAAGCTTTCTTT. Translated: CAWRLPRPEAFF.

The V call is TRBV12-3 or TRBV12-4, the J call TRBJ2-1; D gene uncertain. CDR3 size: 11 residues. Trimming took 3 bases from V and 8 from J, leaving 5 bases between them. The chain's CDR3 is CASSFSYEQFF. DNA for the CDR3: TGTGCCAGCAGTTTTAGCTATGAGCAGTTCTTC.

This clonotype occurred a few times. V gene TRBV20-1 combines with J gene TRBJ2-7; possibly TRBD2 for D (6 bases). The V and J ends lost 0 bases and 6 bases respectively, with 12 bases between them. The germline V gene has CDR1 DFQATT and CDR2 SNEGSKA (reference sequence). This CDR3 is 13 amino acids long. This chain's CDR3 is CSAREELAGEQYF. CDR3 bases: TGCAGTGCTAGAGAGGAACTAGCCGGCGAGCAGTACTTC.